This entry lists 26 T cell receptor beta chains sequenced from one sample in a study of shared clonotypes between healthy human individuals. CD45RO-negative CD8 cells positively selected for CCR7 made up the naive population, which excluded terminally differentiated effector memory CD45RA+ cells. The assay was immunoSEQ multiplex PCR, and TCRdb's table has in-frame clones only and misses some. Of about 2.1 million clones in the sample, 90% to 95% were seen once. The sequencing input was naive CD8+ T cells from PBMCs. All receptors derive from a man aged 18 to 35 in good health. Some clones in this sample may be carry-over from other donors' samples.

This chain connects TRBV14 to TRBJ2-1; TRBD1 aligns across 9 bases. Germline V gene sequence: CDR1 SGHDN, CDR2 FVKESK. The length of the CDR3 is 15 residues. Trimming removed 0 bases from V and 10 bases from J; junction bases left unmatched: 7. The chain's CDR3 is CASSQDTGGLAEQFF. CDR3 sequence (DNA): TGTGCCAGCAGCCAAGATACAGGGGGCCTGGCCGAGCAGTTCTTC.

The chain has TRBV28 and TRBJ2-1; 10 bases map to TRBD2. The germline V gene has CDR1 MDHEN and CDR2 SYDVKM. The CDR3 is 15 amino acids. J lost 4 bases, V lost 6 bases, and 6 bases had no gene match. CDR3 amino acids: CASRGLAVAYNEQFF. In nucleotides, the CDR3 is TGTGCCAGCAGAGGACTAGCGGTAGCTTACAATGAGCAGTTCTTC.

The chain links TRBV9 to TRBJ2-2; TRBD2 is a possible D gene (6 bases). The V gene lost 0 bases and the J gene lost 8 bases, with 8 bases spanning the gap. This CDR3 comprises 13 residues. CDR1 SGDLS and CDR2 YYNGEE come from the germline V gene. CDR3 nucleotide sequence: TGTGCCAGCAGCGTAGCTGGAGGGGGGGAGCTGTTTTTT. This codes for CASSVAGGGELFF.

The chain has TRBV11-2 and TRBJ1-2; D may be TRBD1 (5 bases). The CDR3 runs 13 residues. Trimming cost V 6 bases and J 6 bases, with 14 bases left between them. Germline V gene sequence: CDR1 SGHAT, CDR2 FQNNGV. This chain's CDR3 is CASRPPGGDGYTF. In DNA, the CDR3 is TGTGCCAGCAGACCCCCTGGGGGGGATGGCTACACCTTC.

CDR3 nucleotide sequence: TGTGCCAGCAGTTCCCTCGGTTTGGCTGAGCAGTTCTTC. This codes for CASSSLGLAEQFF. V usage is TRBV27 and J usage is TRBJ2-1; D gene unclear. Trimming pared 4 bases from V and 9 bases from J, leaving 13 bases between. The germline CDR1 and CDR2 sequences are MNHEY and SMNVEV (reference sequence). The CDR3 extends over 13 amino acids.

This chain links TRBV10-3 with TRBJ1-3; D is unclear. Germline loops: CDR1 ENHRY, CDR2 SYGVKD. V lost 2 bases and J lost 0, with 17 bases in between. There are 18 residues in the CDR3. Written as DNA, the CDR3 is TGTGCCATCAGTGAGGATCCGCATACCGGTTTCTCTGGAAACACCATATATTTT. Translation: CAISEDPHTGFSGNTIYF.

The chain carries TRBV15 and TRBJ2-7; D remains ambiguous. V shed 5 bases and J shed 3 bases, with 14 bases lying between them. CDR1 LNHNV and CDR2 YYDKDF come from the germline V gene (reference sequence). CDR3 length: 14 residues. The CDR3 DNA sequence: TGTGCCACCAGCTGGTCAGAGGAAGGCTACGAGCAGTACTTC. Residues: CATSWSEEGYEQYF.

J is TRBJ2-3 and V is TRBV5-4; D gene ambiguous. Germline V gives CDR1 SGHNT, CDR2 YYREEE (reference sequence). There are 15 residues in the CDR3. V was trimmed by 3 bases and J by 2 bases, leaving 13 bases between them. The CDR3 region is CASSYSWPNTDTQYF. The CDR3 DNA follows: TGTGCCAGCAGCTACAGCTGGCCGAACACAGATACGCAGTATTTT. The full variable domain, its missing parts supplied by reference TRBV5-4 and TRBJ2-3, is ETGVTQSPTHLIKTRGQQVTLRCSSQSGHNTVSWYQQALGQGPQFIFQYYREEENGRGNFPPRFSGLQFPNYSSELNVNALELDDSALYLCASSYSWPNTDTQYFGPGTRLTVL.

CDR3 region: CSVEDPGGQNNYGYTF. In DNA form, the CDR3 reads TGCAGCGTTGAAGATCCTGGGGGACAGAATAACTATGGCTACACCTTC. V usage is TRBV29-1 and J usage is TRBJ1-2, with 7 bases aligning to TRBD1. CDR3 length: 16 residues. Germline V lookup: CDR1 SQVTM, CDR2 ANQGSEA. V was clipped by 0 bases and J by 1 base; unmatched bases: 8.

The chain carries TRBV29-1 and TRBJ2-2, with unresolved D. CDR3 length: 12 amino acids. The germline V and J ends were trimmed by 6 bases and 3 bases, with 8 bases remaining between them. In germline, CDR1 is SQVTM, CDR2 ANQGSEA. The CDR3 loop is CSVNEDTGELFF. The DNA for the CDR3 is TGCAGCGTGAACGAAGACACCGGGGAGCTGTTTTTT.

The V gene is TRBV7-3, the J gene TRBJ2-1; 13 bases are a match to TRBD2. Unmatched junction bases numbered 8, after V lost 2 bases and J lost 4 bases. Germline CDR1 is SGHTA and CDR2 is FQGTGA. This CDR3 spans 18 amino acids. The CDR3 coding sequence is TGTGCCAGCAGCTTACCCCGGACTAGCGGGAGTGAGTACAATGAGCAGTTCTTC. Its translation is CASSLPRTSGSEYNEQFF.

The chain combines TRBV28 with TRBJ1-5, with D maybe TRBD1 (5 bases). This CDR3 is 15 amino acids long. Trimming shortened V by 5 bases and J by 6 bases, and 17 bases separated the two germline ends. Germline CDR1 and CDR2: MDHEN and SYDVKM. The CDR3 spells CASSPPRVPVQPQHF. The CDR3 DNA reads as TGTGCCAGCAGTCCCCCCAGGGTCCCGGTTCAGCCCCAGCATTTT.

The chain recombines TRBV27 with TRBJ1-2, with 11 bases identical to TRBD1. This CDR3 contains 14 residues. Germline CDR1 is MNHEY and CDR2 is SMNVEV (reference sequence). The V segment lost 7 bases and the J segment 8 bases; nucleotides outside the gene matches: 9. This CDR3 is CASTRTGGAEGYTF. CDR3 coding DNA: TGTGCCAGCACCAGGACAGGGGGCGCGGAGGGCTACACCTTC.

A remark on this clone: This same CDR3 is encoded by further DNA sequences in the sample. This chain links TRBV6-6 with TRBJ2-7, with 13 bases identical to TRBD2. V lost 8 bases and J lost 2; bases outside the gene matches: 3. Germline V gene lookup returns CDR1 MNHNY and CDR2 SVGAGI (reference sequence). This CDR3 is 14 amino acids long. CDR3 sequence: CASSGLAGAYEQYF. The CDR3 region has the DNA TGTGCCAGCTCAGGACTAGCGGGAGCCTACGAGCAGTACTTC.

The chain has TRBV7-9 and TRBJ2-7, with 7 bases identical to TRBD1. V was clipped by 5 bases and J by 6 bases; unmatched bases: 7. This CDR3 is 13 amino acids long. CDR1 and CDR2 (germline): SEHNR, FQNEAQ (reference sequence). CDR3: CASSLDRASEQYF. The CDR3 bases are TGTGCCAGCAGCCTAGACAGGGCCAGCGAGCAGTACTTC.

J is TRBJ2-1 and V is TRBV27; 11 bases fit TRBD2. V dropped 6 bases and J dropped 8; count of bases not matched to a gene: 9. Per germline, CDR1 MNHEY and CDR2 SMNVEV (reference sequence). This CDR3 region has 15 residues. CDR3 loop: CASSRSGRAFHEQFF. The CDR3 nucleotides read TGTGCCAGCAGCCGTAGCGGGAGGGCCTTCCATGAGCAGTTCTTC.

The V and J genes are TRBV14 and TRBJ1-1; tentative D call: TRBD1 (5 bases). The length of the CDR3 is 14 residues. CDR1 and CDR2 (germline): SGHDN, FVKESK. Trimming took off 3 bases at V and 2 bases at J, with 10 bases between the two ends. CDR3 nucleotides: TGTGCCAGCAGCCACGGGCAGGGAAACACTGAAGCTTTCTTT. The encoded protein is CASSHGQGNTEAFF.

V and J are TRBV2 and TRBJ2-7; no reliable D call. This CDR3 region has 15 residues. V gave up 2 bases and J gave up 0 bases, with 11 bases separating them. Germline CDR1 reads SNHLY; CDR2 reads FYNNEI. CDR3 amino acids: CASSESPGDSYEQYF. CDR3 DNA: TGTGCCAGCAGTGAATCGCCAGGTGACTCCTACGAGCAGTACTTC.

The rearrangement links TRBV11-2 to TRBJ2-1, with 9 positions matching TRBD1. This CDR3 has 15 residues. Germline V gene data show CDR1 as SGHAT and CDR2 as FQNNGV. V gave up 5 bases and J gave up 8 bases; unmatched junction bases: 10. CDR3 amino acids: CASSPRDRALHEQFF. CDR3 bases: TGTGCCAGCAGCCCACGGGACAGGGCTCTGCATGAGCAGTTCTTC.

This rearrangement joins TRBV19 to TRBJ2-2; tentative D call: TRBD2 (6 bases). Germline V lookup: CDR1 LNHDA, CDR2 SQIVND (reference sequence). Between the trimmed V and J ends, which lost 11 bases and 6 bases, there was a span of 16 bases. CDR3 length equals 13 residues. The CDR3 loop is CASGEGVAGELFF. The CDR3 nucleotides are TGTGCCTCGGGGGAAGGGGTGGCCGGGGAGCTGTTTTTT.

This rearrangement joins TRBV7-8 to TRBJ2-7; 11 bases are shared with TRBD2. Per germline, CDR1 SGHVS and CDR2 FQNEAQ. The CDR3 spans 15 residues. After removal of 1 base from V and 4 bases from J, the junction contained 3 bases not matched to a gene. CDR3 nucleotide sequence: TGTGCCAGCAGCTTAGTAACTAGCGGGAGTTACGAGCAGTACTTC. Amino acid sequence: CASSLVTSGSYEQYF.

The chain uses TRBV5-4 and TRBJ2-1, with D tentatively TRBD1 (6 bases). The germline V gene has CDR1 SGHNT and CDR2 YYREEE (reference sequence). Trimming shortened V by 4 bases and J by 0 bases, and 11 bases separated the two germline ends. The CDR3 is made up of 15 amino acids. This CDR3 reads CASSPNRDSYNEQFF. CDR3 sequence (DNA): TGTGCCAGCAGCCCCAACAGGGACTCCTACAATGAGCAGTTCTTC.

This clone was observed a handful of times. The gene calls are TRBV19 and TRBJ1-5; tentative D call: TRBD1 (6 bases). The CDR3 totals 14 residues. The V and J ends lost 3 bases and 5 bases respectively, with 11 bases between them. Germline V gives CDR1 LNHDA, CDR2 SQIVND (reference sequence). CDR3 DNA: TGTGCCAGTAGTATTACGACAGGCCATCAGCCCCAGCATTTT. It specifies CASSITTGHQPQHF.

This chain uses TRBV28 with TRBJ2-1, with TRBD2 matching over 11 bases. CDR1 is MDHEN, CDR2 SYDVKM, per germline. V lost 4 bases, J lost 3 bases, and 8 bases stayed unmatched. CDR3 length: 17 residues. The CDR3 is CASSSGLLAGDYNEQFF. For the CDR3, the DNA is TGTGCCAGCAGTTCAGGCCTACTAGCGGGAGACTACAATGAGCAGTTCTTC.

This chain connects TRBV5-8 to TRBJ2-5, with a possible D match to TRBD1 (6 bases). Trimming left V 5 bases short and J 2 bases short, with 16 bases between. The CDR3 is 15 amino acids. In germline, CDR1 is SGHTS, CDR2 YDEGEE. The CDR3 nucleotides read TGTGCCAGCAGTTCCACAGGGACGTTACAAGAGACCCAGTACTTC. Protein: CASSSTGTLQETQYF.

V is TRBV5-6 and J is TRBJ2-1, with 7 bases aligning to TRBD1. The CDR3 consists of 14 residues. Trimming cost V 3 bases and J 4 bases; bases outside gene matches: 4. The germline gives CDR1 SGHDT, CDR2 YYEEEE. In DNA, the CDR3 is TGTGCCAGCAGCTCCGGGACAGATTACAATGAGCAGTTCTTC. Translation: CASSSGTDYNEQFF. Based on the CDR3 plus reference TRBV5-6 and TRBJ2-1, the full variable domain is DAGVTQSPTHLIKTRGQQVTLRCSPKSGHDTVSWYQQALGQGPQFIFQYYEEEERQRGNFPDRFSGHQFPNYSSELNVNALLLGDSALYLCASSSGTDYNEQFFGPGTRLTVL.